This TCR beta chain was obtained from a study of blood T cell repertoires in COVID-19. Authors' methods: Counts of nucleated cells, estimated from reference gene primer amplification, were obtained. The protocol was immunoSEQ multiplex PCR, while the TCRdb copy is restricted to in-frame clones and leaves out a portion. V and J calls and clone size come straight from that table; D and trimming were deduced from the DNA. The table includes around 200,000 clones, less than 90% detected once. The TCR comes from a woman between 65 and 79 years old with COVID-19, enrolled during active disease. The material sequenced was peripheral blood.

CDR3 region: CASRPSRDSGNTIYF. The CDR3 bases are TGTGCCAGCAGACCCTCCAGGGATTCTGGAAACACCATATATTTT. This rearrangement joins TRBV6-5 to TRBJ1-3, with a possible D match to TRBD1 (5 bases). CDR1 and CDR2 (germline): MNHEY, SVGAGI. The V end lost 6 bases, the J end lost 1 base, and 13 bases lay between the germline ends. The CDR3 spans 15 residues.